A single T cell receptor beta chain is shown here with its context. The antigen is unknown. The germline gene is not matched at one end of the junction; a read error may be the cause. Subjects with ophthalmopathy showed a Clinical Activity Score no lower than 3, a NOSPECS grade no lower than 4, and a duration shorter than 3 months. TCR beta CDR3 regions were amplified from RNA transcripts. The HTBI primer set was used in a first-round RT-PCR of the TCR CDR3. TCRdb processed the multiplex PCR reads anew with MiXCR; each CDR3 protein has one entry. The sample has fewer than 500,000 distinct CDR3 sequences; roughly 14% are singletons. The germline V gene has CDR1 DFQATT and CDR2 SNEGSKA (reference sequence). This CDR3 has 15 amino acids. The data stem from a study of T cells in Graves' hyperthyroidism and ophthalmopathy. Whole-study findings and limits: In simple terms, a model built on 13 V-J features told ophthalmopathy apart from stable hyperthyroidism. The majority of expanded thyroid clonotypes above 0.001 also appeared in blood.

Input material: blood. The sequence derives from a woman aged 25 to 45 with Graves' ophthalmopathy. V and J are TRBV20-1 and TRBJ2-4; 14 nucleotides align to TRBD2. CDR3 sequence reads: CSAEPTSGGAGFQYF. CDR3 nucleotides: TGTAGTGCTGAACCGACTAGCGGGGGGGCCGGTTTTCAGTACTTC.